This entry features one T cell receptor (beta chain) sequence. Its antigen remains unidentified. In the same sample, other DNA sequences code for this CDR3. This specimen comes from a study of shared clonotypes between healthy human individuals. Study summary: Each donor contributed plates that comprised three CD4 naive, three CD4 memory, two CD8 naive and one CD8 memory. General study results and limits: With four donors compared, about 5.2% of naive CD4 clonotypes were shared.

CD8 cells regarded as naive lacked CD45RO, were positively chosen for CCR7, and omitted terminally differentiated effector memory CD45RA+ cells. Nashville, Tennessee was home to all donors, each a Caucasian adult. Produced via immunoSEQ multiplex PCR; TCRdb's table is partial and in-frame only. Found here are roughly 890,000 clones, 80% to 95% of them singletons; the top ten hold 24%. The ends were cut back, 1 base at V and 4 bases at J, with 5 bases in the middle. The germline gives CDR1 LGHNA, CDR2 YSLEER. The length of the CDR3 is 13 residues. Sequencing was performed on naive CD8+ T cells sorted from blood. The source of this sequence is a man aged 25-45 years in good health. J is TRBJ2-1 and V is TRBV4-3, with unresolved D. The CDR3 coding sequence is TGCGCCAGCAGCCAAGGAGGTTACAATGAGCAGTTCTTC. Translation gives CASSQGGYNEQFF.